Below are 26 T cell receptor beta chains sequenced from a single sample in a study of neurological immune-mediated disorders (dated by TCRdb to between 2018 and 2020). Library preparation was by 5' RACE. The sequencing machine was an Illumina HiSeq 2500. TCRdb trimmed the raw reads at Q25, called clones with MiXCR and kept productive beta chains. One record per CDR3 amino acid sequence lists the most common genes and DNA. In all, the sample holds some 54,000 distinct CDR3 sequences, and over 8.5% of those were seen once. The ten largest clones take up approximately 7% of the sample. Read against the paper, the sample's time point label means: longitudinal time-point 1 (baseline). Sequencing was done on a sample of PBMCs. The receptor set was obtained from a male donor with HTLV-1-associated myelopathy (HAM/TSP).

At least ten counts were recorded for this clonotype. V and J are TRBV11-2 and TRBJ2-3; 8 bases line up with TRBD2. Unmatched junction bases numbered 1, after V lost 0 bases and J lost 2 bases. The CDR3 length is 15 residues. Germline assignment: CDR1 SGHAT and CDR2 FQNNGV. The CDR3 region is CASSLDGGATDTQYF. The CDR3 DNA reads TGTGCCAGCAGCTTAGACGGGGGGGCCACAGATACGCAGTATTTT.

This clonotype was detected many times. The rearrangement joins TRBV20-1 to TRBJ2-1, with TRBD1 as a possible D gene (5 bases). The CDR3 consists of 14 residues. Deletions cut 8 bases from V and 6 bases from J, with 20 bases between. The germline V gene encodes CDR1 DFQATT and CDR2 SNEGSKA (reference sequence). As DNA, the CDR3 is TGCAGTCTGAGAGTGGACACAAAAGTCAATGAGCAGTTCTTC. The encoded protein is CSLRVDTKVNEQFF.

At least ten counts were recorded for this clonotype. The chain combines TRBV20-1 with TRBJ2-2, with a tentative D call TRBD1 (6 bases). V gave up 5 bases and J gave up 3 bases, with 16 bases separating them. Germline CDR1 is DFQATT and CDR2 is SNEGSKA (reference sequence). The CDR3 sequence is 15 residues long. CDR3 nucleotides: TGCAGTGCTCCACCCAGGGGCGGATACACCGGGGAGCTGTTTTTT. It is translated as CSAPPRGGYTGELFF.

This chain links TRBV25-1 with TRBJ2-2; the D call may be TRBD1 or TRBD2 (6 bases each). The germline gives CDR1 MGHDK, CDR2 SYGVNS. V lost 7 bases and J 7 bases, leaving 13 bases between the germline ends. The CDR3 length is 13 residues. CDR3 protein: CASKGGLIGELFF. DNA of the CDR3: TGTGCCAGCAAGGGGGGCCTCATCGGGGAGCTGTTTTTT.

This clonotype was recorded at least ten times. The gene calls are TRBV7-9 and TRBJ2-7; D is uncertain. Germline V CDR1 and CDR2: SEHNR, FQNEAQ (reference sequence). This CDR3 spans 11 amino acids. The V and J ends lost 0 bases and 6 bases respectively, with 3 bases between them. CDR3 sequence (DNA): TGTGCCAGCAGCTTAGCAGCCGAGCAGTACTTC. It translates to CASSLAAEQYF.

The sample holds many counts of this clonotype. V is TRBV6-1 and J is TRBJ2-2; 7 nucleotides line up with TRBD1. From germline, CDR1 is MNHNS and CDR2 SASEGT. This CDR3 comprises 16 residues. J gave up 2 bases and V 0 bases, and 3 bases lay outside the gene matches. CDR3 in DNA: TGTGCCAGCAGTGAAGCATACAGGGGTAACACCGGGGAGCTGTTTTTT. Encoded protein: CASSEAYRGNTGELFF.

This sequence joins TRBV6-5 and TRBJ1-5; weak D call: TRBD1 (6 bases). The CDR3 length is 15 residues. The V and J ends lost 10 bases and 0 bases respectively, with 16 bases between them. Germline V gene lookup returns CDR1 MNHEY and CDR2 SVGAGI. CDR3 loop: CATRDIRYSNQPQHF. In DNA form, the CDR3 reads TGTGCCACCCGGGACATCAGATATAGCAATCAGCCCCAGCATTTT.

This clonotype was counted many times. This rearrangement joins TRBV21-1 to TRBJ2-7; the table's D gene call, TRBD1, was not cross checked with the DNA. TRBV21-1 is termed a pseudogene. This CDR3 contains 17 residues. The CDR3 spells CASSPPGRGPKSYEQYF. The CDR3, as DNA: TGTGCCAGCAGCCCCCCTGGACGGGGGCCCAAATCCTACGAGCAGTACTTC.

This clonotype occurred many times. The chain has TRBV6-5 and TRBJ2-1, with D perhaps TRBD1 (5 bases). This CDR3 has 15 residues. Germline values: CDR1 MNHEY, CDR2 SVGAGI. Trimming cost V 7 bases and J 0 bases, with 13 bases left between them. The CDR3 reads CASTDAGISYNEQFF. In nucleotides, the CDR3 is TGTGCCAGCACCGACGCAGGGATCTCCTACAATGAGCAGTTCTTC.

At least ten counts were recorded for this clonotype. The chain employs TRBV7-9 and TRBJ2-1; 9 bases line up with TRBD2. This CDR3 contains 16 residues. J gave up 8 bases and V 5 bases, and 13 bases lay outside the gene matches. CDR1 is SEHNR and CDR2 is FQNEAQ in the germline V gene (reference sequence). The CDR3 DNA follows: TGTGCCAGCAGCCACCCGCGGCTAGCGGGATCTTATGAGCAGTTCTTC. Its protein is CASSHPRLAGSYEQFF.

This clonotype was seen ten or more times. The chain carries TRBV9 and TRBJ2-5, with 8 bases fitting TRBD2. J was trimmed by 5 bases and V by 4 bases; bases with no gene match: 7. The germline V gene has CDR1 SGDLS and CDR2 YYNGEE. There are 14 residues in the CDR3. The CDR3 coding sequence is TGTGCCAGCAGCAACGCGGGGGGTGAGGAGACCCAGTACTTC. Protein product: CASSNAGGEETQYF.

By share, this clonotype counts as medium-sized (0.01 to 0.1%). The chain uses TRBV5-1 and TRBJ2-7; D is possibly TRBD1 (5 bases). This CDR3 is built from 12 residues. V lost 0 bases to trimming and J lost 5 bases, with 6 bases between them. Germline CDR1 SGHRS, CDR2 YFSETQ. The CDR3 spells CASSLVGHEQYF. The DNA of the CDR3 is TGCGCCAGCAGCTTGGTGGGGCACGAGCAGTACTTC.

This clonotype was observed at least ten times. The chain has TRBV5-1 and TRBJ1-1; D remains unclear. Trimming took 0 bases from V and 5 from J, leaving 11 bases between them. The CDR3 has 14 residues. Germline-derived CDR1 and CDR2 are SGHRS and YFSETQ. Written as DNA, the CDR3 is TGCGCCAGCAGCTTGGCCACAGAGATAACTGAAGCTTTCTTT. It codes for CASSLATEITEAFF.

By proportion, this clonotype is medium-sized. The chain uses TRBV29-1 and TRBJ1-3, with unresolved D. Germline V gene lookup returns CDR1 SQVTM and CDR2 ANQGSEA. The CDR3 is 11 residues long. The V and J ends lost 3 bases and 6 bases respectively, with 6 bases between them. Here the CDR3 DNA reads TGCAGCGTTGATAGGGAAAACACCATATATTTT. It translates to CSVDRENTIYF.

Ten or more counts support this clonotype. The chain uses TRBV5-1 and TRBJ2-1, with 8 bases that match TRBD2. Germline V gene lookup returns CDR1 SGHRS and CDR2 YFSETQ. The CDR3 consists of 15 residues. With 3 bases clipped from V and 7 bases from J, the junction kept 9 bases outside the gene matches. In nucleotides, the CDR3 is TGCGCCAGCAGCTCCAGGACGGGGGGGCTTAATGAGCAGTTCTTC. It translates to CASSSRTGGLNEQFF.

Comment on this clonotype: This could be a read error, since a much larger clone is one nucleotide away. CDR3 coding DNA: TGCGCCAGCAGCTTATATCCCGGAGGGATCGAGCAGTACTTC. Translating it yields CASSLYPGGIEQYF. This chain joins TRBV5-1 and TRBJ2-7; D is possibly TRBD2 (6 bases). Trimming removed 2 bases at V and 6 bases at J, with 15 bases between. The length of the CDR3 is 14 residues. Germline lookup yields CDR1 SGHRS and CDR2 YFSETQ.

The V call is TRBV19, the J call TRBJ1-2; 7 bases map to TRBD1. The CDR3 totals 13 residues. The germline V gene has CDR1 LNHDA and CDR2 SQIVND (reference sequence). The J segment lost 8 bases and the V segment lost 9 bases, leaving 12 bases of the junction unmatched. The CDR3 DNA reads TGTGCCAGCAGTTTACCGACAGGGCAAGGCTACACCTTC. This sequence encodes CASSLPTGQGYTF.

This clonotype was observed many times. The rearrangement joins TRBV6-2 or TRBV6-3 to TRBJ2-3; 7 nucleotides line up with TRBD2. This CDR3 has 16 amino acids. V shed 10 bases and J 0 bases; nucleotides not matched to a gene: 13. CDR1 is MNHEY and CDR2 is SVGEGT in the germline V gene. The CDR3 DNA sequence: TGTGCCACCACACACGGTTTGCGGGGGAGCACAGATACGCAGTATTTT. It is translated as CATTHGLRGSTDTQYF.

There are many counts of this clonotype. This chain uses TRBV18 with TRBJ2-7; tentative D call: TRBD2 (5 bases). Germline V gene data show CDR1 as KGHSH and CDR2 as LQKENI. This CDR3 comprises 14 residues. Trimming cost V 2 bases and J 6 bases, with 14 bases left between them. The CDR3 DNA reads TGTGCCAGCTCACCAGCCGCCTTCACTAGCGAGCAGTACTTC. Translating gives CASSPAAFTSEQYF.

This chain joins TRBV27 and TRBJ1-1; D perhaps matches TRBD1 (5 bases). With 6 bases removed from V and 1 base from J, the gap between germline ends came to 21 bases. This CDR3 region has 17 residues. From germline, CDR1 is MNHEY and CDR2 SMNVEV (reference sequence). The CDR3 DNA reads TGTGCCAGCAGCTACTACTCCGTGGGAGGGACGAACACTGAAGCTTTCTTT. Amino acid sequence: CASSYYSVGGTNTEAFF.

This clonotype showed up many times. The gene calls are TRBV12-3 or TRBV12-4 and TRBJ2-5, with 9 nucleotides matching TRBD2. V dropped 4 bases and J dropped 2; count of bases not matched to a gene: 5. This CDR3 has 15 residues. The CDR3: CASSWFLAGQETQYF. The CDR3 DNA sequence: TGTGCCAGCAGTTGGTTCCTAGCGGGGCAAGAGACCCAGTACTTC.

The CDR3 reads CASSTGQRMNTEAFF. The CDR3 nucleotides are TGTGCCAGCAGCACTGGACAGAGAATGAACACTGAAGCTTTCTTT. The chain uses TRBV7-9 and TRBJ1-1, with a tentative D call TRBD1 (6 bases). The CDR3 loop spans 15 amino acids. V lost 5 bases, J lost 0 bases, and 13 bases lay in between. Germline V gene lookup returns CDR1 SEHNR and CDR2 FQNEAQ (reference sequence).

As for this clonotype: Being one base from a much bigger clone, this may be a read error. The chain joins TRBV24-1 to TRBJ2-2; 7 bases align to TRBD2. The CDR3 consists of 16 residues. The germline V gene has CDR1 KGHDR and CDR2 SFDVKD. CDR3 region: CATSDPRLGASGEMFF. In DNA, the CDR3 is TGTGCCACCAGTGACCCTAGGCTGGGTGCGAGCGGGGAGATGTTTTTT.

This clonotype has at least ten counts. The J gene is TRBJ2-2, the V gene TRBV24-1; the D gene is possibly TRBD1 (6 bases). V lost 3 bases to trimming and J lost 10 bases, with 14 bases between them. CDR3 size: 14 residues. Per germline, CDR1 KGHDR and CDR2 SFDVKD. CDR3 sequence reads: CATSDKTGAEELFF. The CDR3 region has the DNA TGTGCCACCAGTGATAAGACAGGCGCGGAGGAGCTGTTTTTT.

In this sample, this clonotype turned up many times. The V and J genes are TRBV18 and TRBJ2-7, with TRBD2 matching 8 bases. This CDR3 comprises 16 residues. Germline V lookup: CDR1 KGHSH, CDR2 LQKENI. V trimming: 3 bases; J trimming: 5 bases; junction bases outside the gene matches: 12. The CDR3 is CASSPIGGGAPDEQYF. CDR3 bases: TGTGCCAGCTCACCCATCGGGGGGGGGGCCCCGGACGAGCAGTACTTC.

Many counts were recorded for this clonotype. The genes are TRBV7-2 and TRBJ2-7; unclear D gene. The CDR3 is 14 amino acids. V lost 4 bases, J lost 3 bases, and 13 bases lay in between. Germline CDR1 is SGHTA and CDR2 is FQGNSA. CDR3 region: CASSSAFSSYEQYF. The CDR3 bases are TGTGCCAGCAGCTCAGCGTTTTCAAGCTACGAGCAGTACTTC.